One sample yielded the 29 T cell receptor beta chains listed below, sequenced in a study of early T cells in non-severe SARS-CoV-2 infection. TCRdb reprocessed the 5' RACE reads with MiXCR, giving one entry per CDR3 protein. The sample holds under 85,000 distinct CDR3 sequences, 12% seen once. Sequenced: whole blood. These receptors were obtained from an adult who was a healthcare worker with PCR-confirmed SARS-CoV-2 infection or an uninfected control (not recorded which).

The rearrangement links TRBV29-1 to TRBJ2-7; 11 bases map to TRBD1. The CDR3 loop spans 16 amino acids. After removal of 1 base from V and 0 bases from J, the junction contained 5 bases not matched to a gene. The V gene's germline CDR1 is SQVTM and CDR2 ANQGSEA. The CDR3 region is CSVEGWDRGGSYEQYF. The CDR3 DNA reads TGCAGCGTTGAAGGATGGGACAGGGGGGGCTCCTACGAGCAGTACTTC.

A few counts support this clonotype. This rearrangement joins TRBV6-2 or TRBV6-3 to TRBJ2-2; 10 bases are shared with TRBD2. The J segment lost 0 bases and the V segment lost 6 bases, leaving 7 bases of the junction unmatched. Per the germline V gene, CDR1 is MNHEY and CDR2 is SVGEGT. The length of the CDR3 is 17 residues. The CDR3 region is CASRGLAAKTNTGELFF. For the CDR3, the DNA is TGTGCCAGCAGAGGACTAGCGGCCAAAACGAACACCGGGGAGCTGTTTTTT.

This clonotype has at least ten counts. This chain links TRBV10-1 with TRBJ2-3; tentatively, D is TRBD1 (5 bases). There are 16 residues in the CDR3. Germline loops: CDR1 WNHNN, CDR2 SYGVQD (reference sequence). The V and J ends lost 3 bases and 4 bases respectively, with 17 bases between them. The CDR3: CASSEKGHPWADTQYF. As DNA, the CDR3 is TGCGCCAGCAGTGAAAAAGGACACCCATGGGCAGATACGCAGTATTTT.

This clonotype has just a few counts. This rearrangement joins TRBV11-2 to TRBJ2-1, with 10 nucleotides matching TRBD2. The CDR3 extends over 15 amino acids. J was trimmed by 2 bases and V by 11 bases; bases with no gene match: 9. Germline CDR1 is SGHAT and CDR2 is FQNNGV. This chain's CDR3 is CACLGTSGTYNEQFF. The DNA of the CDR3 is TGTGCCTGCCTAGGAACTAGCGGGACCTACAATGAGCAGTTCTTC.

The V gene is TRBV7-9, the J gene TRBJ1-4; D gene uncertain. This CDR3 comprises 14 residues. The germline V gene encodes CDR1 SEHNR and CDR2 FQNEAQ (reference sequence). Trimming cost V 5 bases and J 5 bases, with 12 bases left between them. The CDR3 DNA reads TGTGCCAGCAGCAGGACCGTGAACAATGAAAAACTGTTTTTT. Its protein product is CASSRTVNNEKLFF.

The rearrangement links TRBV29-1 to TRBJ2-5; TRBD1 is a possible D gene (6 bases). Between the trimmed V and J ends, which lost 6 bases and 5 bases, there was a span of 10 bases. CDR3 length equals 11 residues. Germline-derived CDR1 and CDR2 are SQVTM and ANQGSEA. The CDR3 DNA is TGCAGCGTCCAAACAGGGGAGACCCAGTACTTC. Residues: CSVQTGETQYF.

This clonotype has only a few counts. The rearrangement uses TRBV2 and TRBJ2-5; TRBD2 aligns across 12 bases. The trim removed 7 bases at V and 5 bases at J, leaving 2 bases unmatched. The CDR3 spans 13 residues. Germline-derived CDR1 and CDR2 are SNHLY and FYNNEI. CDR3: CASTGLAGETQYF. The CDR3 coding sequence is TGTGCCAGCACAGGACTAGCGGGGGAGACCCAGTACTTC.

This clonotype was seen repeatedly, ten times or more. V gene TRBV5-1 combines with J gene TRBJ2-3; no firm D call. The CDR3 totals 15 residues. Trimming left V 1 base short and J 2 bases short, with 11 bases between. Germline CDR1 and CDR2: SGHRS and YFSETQ. The CDR3 region is CASSLSRSVTDTQYF. For the CDR3, the DNA is TGCGCCAGCAGCTTGAGCCGGTCCGTCACAGATACGCAGTATTTT.

This clonotype was picked up a small number of times. This chain links TRBV18 with TRBJ1-5, with D possibly matching TRBD1 (6 bases). This CDR3 spans 14 amino acids. The ends were cut back, 3 bases at V and 5 bases at J, with 11 bases in the middle. CDR1 is KGHSH and CDR2 is LQKENI in the germline V gene. DNA of the CDR3: TGTGCCAGCTCACCGACTAGGGGGGATCAGCCCCAGCATTTT. It codes for CASSPTRGDQPQHF.

Note on this clonotype: The junction differs from germline at one of its ends, possibly a read error. V is TRBV18 and J is TRBJ1-1; D might be TRBD1 (5 bases). The CDR3 is made up of 14 amino acids. Per germline, CDR1 KGHSH and CDR2 LQKENI. The CDR3 here is CVSSPGHLNTEAFF. In DNA form, the CDR3 reads TGTGTCAGCTCACCAGGGCACCTGAACACTGAAGCTTTCTTT.

This clonotype was counted between two and nine times. V is TRBV19 and J is TRBJ2-3, with no clear D. The germline gives CDR1 LNHDA, CDR2 SQIVND (reference sequence). V lost 6 bases, J lost 2 bases, and 9 bases lay in between. This CDR3 comprises 13 residues. The CDR3 spells CASRLQFTDTQYF. CDR3 nucleotides: TGTGCCAGTAGGTTACAATTCACAGATACGCAGTATTTT.

In its sample, this clonotype was seen a few times. This sequence joins TRBV2 and TRBJ2-7; possible D gene TRBD1, 6 bases. V gave up 4 bases and J gave up 3 bases, with 10 bases separating them. This CDR3 spans 13 amino acids. Per germline, CDR1 SNHLY and CDR2 FYNNEI. As DNA, the CDR3 is TGTGCCAGCAGTGGGACAGCCGGCTACGAGCAGTACTTC. It codes for CASSGTAGYEQYF.

This clonotype was detected only a few times. V usage is TRBV24-1 and J usage is TRBJ2-6; no clear D. Trimming left V 10 bases short and J 4 bases short, with 10 bases between. The CDR3 extends over 13 amino acids. Germline lookup yields CDR1 KGHDR and CDR2 SFDVKD. CDR3 bases: TGTGCCACTCATGCCCCCGGGGCCAACGTCCTGACTTTC. As protein: CATHAPGANVLTF.

The CDR3: CAISESRVRASYEQYF. Here the CDR3 DNA reads TGTGCCATCAGTGAGTCCAGGGTAAGAGCTTCCTACGAGCAGTACTTC. J is TRBJ2-7 and V is TRBV10-3, with D possibly TRBD1 on 5 matching bases. In germline, CDR1 is ENHRY, CDR2 SYGVKD. V was shortened by 0 bases and J by 1 base, with 13 bases between the two germline ends. This CDR3 comprises 16 residues.

This clonotype was seen at least ten times. CDR3: CAVSNRGAYNEQFF. In nucleotides, the CDR3 is TGTGCCGTCTCAAACAGGGGTGCGTACAATGAGCAGTTCTTC. The chain couples TRBV6-5 to TRBJ2-1; 7 bases are a match to TRBD1. Trimming at V came to 11 bases and at J to 4 bases, leaving 11 bases not matched to a gene. This CDR3 has 14 amino acids. The germline CDR1 and CDR2 sequences are MNHEY and SVGAGI.

This clonotype was counted many times. V usage is TRBV12-3 or TRBV12-4 and J usage is TRBJ2-5; D gene uncertain. Deletions cut 1 base from V and 5 bases from J, with 17 bases between. CDR3 length: 16 residues. CDR3 nucleotide sequence: TGTGCCAGCAGTTTAGTTGGTGGGGTTTCTACGGAGACCCAGTACTTC. The encoded protein is CASSLVGGVSTETQYF.

In its sample, this clonotype was seen a few times. The rearrangement joins TRBV12-3 or TRBV12-4 to TRBJ2-3, with 8 nucleotides matching TRBD2. CDR3 length: 14 amino acids. The trim removed 3 bases at V and 4 bases at J, leaving 3 bases unmatched. The CDR3 loop reads CASSFPGRADTQYF. In DNA form, the CDR3 reads TGTGCCAGCAGTTTTCCCGGGAGGGCAGATACGCAGTATTTT.

This clonotype was observed a single time. A much more abundant neighbour one base away suggests this may be a read error. This chain connects TRBV6-2 or TRBV6-3 to TRBJ2-1; no firm D call. With 4 bases removed from V and 10 bases from J, the gap between germline ends came to 14 bases. Germline V gives CDR1 MNHEY, CDR2 SVGEGT. The CDR3 sequence is 13 residues long. The chain's CDR3 is CASSFRTIGEQFF. CDR3 DNA sequence: TGTGCCAGCAGTTTCCGGACCATTGGGGAGCAGTTCTTC.

This chain uses TRBV11-3 with TRBJ2-5; TRBD2 is a possible D gene (5 bases). The V end was cut by 1 base, the J end by 4 bases, with 13 bases between. The CDR3 runs 15 residues. Germline CDR1 and CDR2: SGHNT and YENEEA. The CDR3, as DNA: TGTGCCAGCAGCTTAGGACCTGAACGGGGAGAGACCCAGTACTTC. It encodes CASSLGPERGETQYF.

In its sample, this clonotype was seen a few times. The chain recombines TRBV9 with TRBJ2-1; 9 nucleotides line up with TRBD1. J was trimmed by 0 bases and V by 3 bases; bases with no gene match: 7. Germline loops: CDR1 SGDLS, CDR2 YYNGEE. The CDR3 loop spans 17 amino acids. CDR3 sequence (DNA): TGTGCCAGCAGCGCCGCCCGGGACAGGGCCTCCTACAATGAGCAGTTCTTC. Its translation: CASSAARDRASYNEQFF.

This chain joins TRBV11-2 and TRBJ2-2; D unresolved. This CDR3 is built from 12 residues. The V and J ends lost 3 bases and 7 bases respectively, with 6 bases between them. CDR1 is SGHAT and CDR2 is FQNNGV in the germline V gene. The CDR3, as DNA: TGTGCCAGCAGCTTTAGGGTCGGGGAGCTGTTTTTT. Its translation is CASSFRVGELFF.

This clonotype came up many times. The CDR3 reads CASSQDPPTGPLNEQFF. The CDR3 DNA reads TGTGCCAGCAGCCAAGATCCCCCAACGGGTCCATTAAATGAGCAGTTCTTC. V usage is TRBV14 and J usage is TRBJ2-1; D ambiguous. This CDR3 is 17 amino acids long. Germline V CDR1 and CDR2: SGHDN, FVKESK. Trimming shortened V by 0 bases and J by 7 bases, and 19 bases separated the two germline ends.

This rearrangement joins TRBV18 to TRBJ1-5, with TRBD1 identical over 7 bases. Losses at the gene ends were 6 bases for V and 4 bases for J; bases not matched to a gene: 6. Germline CDR1 reads KGHSH; CDR2 reads LQKENI. This CDR3 has 14 residues. The CDR3 region is CASSPRDRNQPQHF. CDR3 bases: TGTGCCAGCTCGCCCCGGGACAGAAATCAGCCCCAGCATTTT. Full variable domain (outside the CDR3, taken from reference TRBV18 and TRBJ1-5): NAGVMQNPRHLVRRRGQEARLRCSPMKGHSHVYWYRQLPEEGLKFMVYLQKENIIDESGMPKERFSAEFPKEGPSILRIQQVVRGDSAAYFCASSPRDRNQPQHFGDGTRLSIL.

The rearrangement links TRBV27 to TRBJ2-1, with 12 bases identical to TRBD2. Germline V gene lookup returns CDR1 MNHEY and CDR2 SMNVEV (reference sequence). CDR3 length: 21 residues. Germline trimming cut 10 bases from V and 3 bases from J; bases unmatched to any gene: 25. The CDR3 nucleotides read TGTGCCACCAGCAGTTACTCGAGTGTCCTAGCGGGAGGGCAGGGCTACAATGAGCAGTTCTTC. Amino acids: CATSSYSSVLAGGQGYNEQFF.

The V call is TRBV24-1, the J call TRBJ2-2; D unclear. Germline lookup yields CDR1 KGHDR and CDR2 SFDVKD. V dropped 4 bases and J dropped 6 bases, with 14 bases sitting between them. This CDR3 has 15 residues. CDR3 sequence (DNA): TGTGCCACCAGTGAAGGAAGTCCGGTGCCCGGGGAGCTGTTTTTT. The encoded protein is CATSEGSPVPGELFF.

This clonotype was detected ten times or more. The genes are TRBV5-1 and TRBJ1-2; TRBD1 might be the D (5 bases). Germline V gene data show CDR1 as SGHRS and CDR2 as YFSETQ. The V gene lost 3 bases and the J gene lost 1 base, with 13 bases spanning the gap. This CDR3 has 15 residues. The CDR3 is CASSYLAGGNYGYTF. The CDR3, as DNA: TGCGCCAGCAGCTACCTAGCGGGGGGTAACTATGGCTACACCTTC.

This clonotype came up a few times. CDR3 DNA sequence: TGTGCCAGCAGGTCATGGGGGCGGGCCGGGGAGCTGTTTTTT. Translating gives CASRSWGRAGELFF. The chain carries TRBV12-3 or TRBV12-4 and TRBJ2-2, with a possible D match to TRBD1 (6 bases). This CDR3 is 14 amino acids long. The V and J ends lost 6 bases and 6 bases respectively, with 14 bases between them.

This clonotype was found many times. The V call is TRBV5-1, the J call TRBJ1-1; tentatively, D is TRBD1 (5 bases). Trimming stripped 0 bases from V and 6 bases from J, with 15 bases between. The CDR3 extends over 15 amino acids. Germline lookup yields CDR1 SGHRS and CDR2 YFSETQ. The chain's CDR3 is CASSLEWGAVSEAFF. Here the CDR3 DNA reads TGCGCCAGCAGCTTGGAGTGGGGCGCAGTATCTGAAGCTTTCTTT.

The table lists this clonotype with many counts. This chain connects TRBV6-1 to TRBJ2-4; TRBD2 agrees at 8 bases. Germline V CDR1 and CDR2: MNHNS, SASEGT. V was clipped by 2 bases and J by 0 bases; unmatched bases: 12. The CDR3 is 19 residues long. CDR3 coding DNA: TGTGCCAGCAGTGAACGAGGTAGCGGGGCCTACCTAGCCAAAAACATTCAGTACTTC. Translation: CASSERGSGAYLAKNIQYF.